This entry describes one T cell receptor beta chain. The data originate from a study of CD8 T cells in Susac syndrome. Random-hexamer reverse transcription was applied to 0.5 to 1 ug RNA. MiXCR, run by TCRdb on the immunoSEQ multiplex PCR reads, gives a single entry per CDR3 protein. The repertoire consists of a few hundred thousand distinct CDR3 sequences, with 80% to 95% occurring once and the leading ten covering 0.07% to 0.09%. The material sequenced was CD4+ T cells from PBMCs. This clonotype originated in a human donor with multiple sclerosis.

For the CDR3, the DNA is TGTGCCAGCAGCTCCTACACGGCCAGGGGACAAGAGACCCAGTACTTC. Translated, it gives CASSSYTARGQETQYF. V gene TRBV3-1 combines with J gene TRBJ2-5, with D possibly matching TRBD1 (6 bases). Per germline, CDR1 LGHDT and CDR2 YNNKEL (reference sequence). V shed 5 bases and J shed 2 bases, with 18 bases lying between them. The CDR3 runs 16 residues.